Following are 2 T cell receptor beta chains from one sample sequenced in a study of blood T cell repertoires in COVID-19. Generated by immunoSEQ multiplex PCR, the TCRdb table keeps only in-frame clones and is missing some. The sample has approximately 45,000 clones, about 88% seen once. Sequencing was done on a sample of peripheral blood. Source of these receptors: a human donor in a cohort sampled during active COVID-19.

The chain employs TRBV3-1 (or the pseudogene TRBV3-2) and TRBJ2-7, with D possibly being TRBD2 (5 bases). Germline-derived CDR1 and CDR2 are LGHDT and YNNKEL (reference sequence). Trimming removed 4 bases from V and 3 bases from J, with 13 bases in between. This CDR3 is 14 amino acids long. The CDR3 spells CASSPQLDNYEQYF. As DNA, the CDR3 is TGTGCCAGCAGCCCCCAACTAGACAACTACGAGCAGTACTTC.

The DNA for the CDR3 is TGCGCCAGCACAAAATCCCTATATCCCCGGGACAGGCCTGGAAACACCATATATTTT. Its protein is CASTKSLYPRDRPGNTIYF. The V and J genes are TRBV5-1 and TRBJ1-3, with 8 bases identical to TRBD1. Germline loops: CDR1 SGHRS, CDR2 YFSETQ. The CDR3 covers 19 residues. V trimming: 6 bases; J trimming: 2 bases; junction bases outside the gene matches: 19. Full variable domain (remainder filled in from reference TRBV5-1 and TRBJ1-3): KAGVTQTPRYLIKTRGQQVTLSCSPISGHRSVSWYQQTPGQGLQFLFEYFSETQRNKGNFPGRFSGRQFSNSRSEMNVSTLELGDSALYLCASTKSLYPRDRPGNTIYFGEGSWLTVV.